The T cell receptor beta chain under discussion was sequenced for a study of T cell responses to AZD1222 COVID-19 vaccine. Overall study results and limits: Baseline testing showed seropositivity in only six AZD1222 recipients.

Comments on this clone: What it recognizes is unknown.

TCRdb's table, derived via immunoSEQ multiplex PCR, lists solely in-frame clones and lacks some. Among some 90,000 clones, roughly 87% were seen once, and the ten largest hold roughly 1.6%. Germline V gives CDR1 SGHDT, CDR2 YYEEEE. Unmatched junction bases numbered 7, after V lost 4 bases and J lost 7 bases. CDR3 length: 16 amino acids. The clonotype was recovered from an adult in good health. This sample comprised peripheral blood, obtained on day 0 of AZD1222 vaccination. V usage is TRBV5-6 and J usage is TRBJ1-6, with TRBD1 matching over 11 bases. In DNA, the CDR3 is TGTGCCAGCAGCCAAGGACAGGGGGCGCGGAATTCACCCCTCCACTTT. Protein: CASSQGQGARNSPLHF.